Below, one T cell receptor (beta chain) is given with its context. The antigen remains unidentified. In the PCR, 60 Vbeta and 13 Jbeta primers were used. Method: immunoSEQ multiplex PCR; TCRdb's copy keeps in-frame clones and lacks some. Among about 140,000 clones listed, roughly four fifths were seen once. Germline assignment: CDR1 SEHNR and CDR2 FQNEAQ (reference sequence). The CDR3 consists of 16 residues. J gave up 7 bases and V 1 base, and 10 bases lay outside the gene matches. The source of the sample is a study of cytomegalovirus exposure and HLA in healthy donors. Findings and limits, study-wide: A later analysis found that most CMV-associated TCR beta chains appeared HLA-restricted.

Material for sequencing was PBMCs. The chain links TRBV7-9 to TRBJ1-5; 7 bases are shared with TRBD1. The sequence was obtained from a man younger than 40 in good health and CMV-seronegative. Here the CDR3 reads CASSLGQGVGKQPQHF. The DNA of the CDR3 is TGTGCCAGCAGCTTAGGACAGGGAGTAGGAAAGCAGCCCCAGCATTTT.